The following is a T cell receptor (beta chain) sequence with its context. What antigen it recognizes has not been identified. No much larger clone exists at a distance of one base, and base qualities are not known. From V the trimming removes 5 bases and from J it removes 4 bases, while the gene matches leave 5 bases of the junction unaccounted for. The CDR3 goes from the cysteine to the phenylalanine over 13 residues. Kept here is only the CDR3 DNA, which spans 39 bases and is read in frame from base 1. Based on the germline V gene, the CDR1 and CDR2 sequences are SGHTA and FQGNSA. These data come from a study of blood T cell repertoires in COVID-19 (dated by TCRdb to the early 2020s). Describing the broader study: Collaborator samples came from the United States, Italy and Spain and covered acute and convalescent phases of COVID-19. The prospective study material was composed of cDNA or gDNA derived from T cells, B-cell-depleted T cells, or PBMCs. Subjects who had been exposed to COVID-19, were actively infected with it, or had recovered from it provided the deeply sampled blood TCRbeta repertoires that made up the dataset. The repertoires were released in a freely available public database meant as a resource for research on the immune response to SARS-CoV-2. Samples were obtained from the ongoing ImmuneRACE study (first 160 participants) and from some 1,200 subjects provided by 6 global collaborators. A de-identified subject ID, COVID-19 status, age in years and sex were almost always included in the sample metadata. Where HLA class I and class II types were available, the types were taken from metadata supplied by the sample provider, not from assay-based typing.

TCRbeta CDR3 regions were amplified from genomic DNA using the immunoSEQ Assay, a bias-controlled multiplex PCR. As for how the authors treated the data: The number of nucleated cells in each sample was estimated by amplification of reference gene primers within the assay. To quantify the absolute abundance of each unique TCRbeta CDR3 rearrangement, sequence reads were collapsed and filtered. For each sample, productive Simpson clonality was calculated as the square root of Simpson's diversity index across productive rearrangements. Imported from immuneACCESS, the table was reduced by TCRdb to in-frame sequences with V and J called. These copies leave out some clones; in studies compared against another copy, an unresolved V gene accounts for under half, and the cause of the remainder is not known. That table is the source of V, J and clone size, and D and trimming were worked out from the DNA. This sample is represented by roughly 500,000 clones; roughly 90% of them were singletons. The biggest ten clones account for less than 2% of the sample.

In the prospective study, participants were about 18 to 100 years old, resided in about two dozen geographic areas of the United States, and were enrolled through a virtual design. Cohort assignment in the prospective study relied on participant-reported clinical history from a screening survey and a study questionnaire. For ImmuneRACE Cohort 3, a participant was defined as recovered based on two consecutive negative NP/OP PCR tests, clearance by a healthcare professional, or resolution of symptoms. Each participant in the prospective study had whole blood, serum and a nasopharyngeal or oropharyngeal swab collected by mobile phlebotomists. Additional blood draws and questionnaires over an approximately 2-month period could optionally be provided by prospective study participants. Before DNA extraction, prospective study blood samples were shipped either frozen or at room temperature. What the authors observed across the whole study: How much clinical and demographic metadata was included differed by source and by participant, and the metadata was provided uncurated.

The specimen sequenced was PBMCs or T cells enriched from blood (not recorded which). The V and J genes are TRBV7-2 and TRBJ2-7, and TRBD2 matches 7 of the central bases. The receptor was derived from a woman aged 35 to 49 who had recovered from COVID-19. The DNA is TGTGCCAGCAGCCAGCGGGACCGTTACGAGCAGTACTTC. It codes for CASSQRDRYEQYF.